The clone carrying this T cell receptor beta chain was seen only a few times. Its antigen is not known. Unmatched junction bases numbered 10, after V lost 7 bases and J lost 0 bases. CDR3 length equals 16 residues. CDR1 and CDR2 from the germline V gene are MNHEY and SVGEGT. MiXCR, run by TCRdb on the reads, gives a single entry per CDR3 protein. The repertoire holds roughly 160,000 distinct CDR3 sequences, with about 20% as singletons. The data are from a study of T cell repertoires in cytomegalovirus infection. Whole-study context: Both CMV infection and a matching HLA type were indicated by public TCR beta signatures.

Study-level points and caveats: Based on cumulative public TCR beta family frequency, carriers of CMV plus the relevant HLA were identified. The ex vivo response was dominated by HLA-C-restricted CMV-specific TCR beta clonotypes.

This chain links TRBV6-2 or TRBV6-3 with TRBJ2-3; 7 nucleotides match TRBD2. Sequencing was performed on CD8+ T cells from cultured PBMCs, taken from culture after CMV antigen stimulation. The TCR was taken from a human donor in good health (CMV status not recorded). Some clones in this sample may be carry-over from other donors' samples. The CDR3 sequence: CASTTVGLISTDTQYF. DNA for the CDR3: TGTGCCAGCACCACCGTGGGACTAATCAGCACAGATACGCAGTATTTT.